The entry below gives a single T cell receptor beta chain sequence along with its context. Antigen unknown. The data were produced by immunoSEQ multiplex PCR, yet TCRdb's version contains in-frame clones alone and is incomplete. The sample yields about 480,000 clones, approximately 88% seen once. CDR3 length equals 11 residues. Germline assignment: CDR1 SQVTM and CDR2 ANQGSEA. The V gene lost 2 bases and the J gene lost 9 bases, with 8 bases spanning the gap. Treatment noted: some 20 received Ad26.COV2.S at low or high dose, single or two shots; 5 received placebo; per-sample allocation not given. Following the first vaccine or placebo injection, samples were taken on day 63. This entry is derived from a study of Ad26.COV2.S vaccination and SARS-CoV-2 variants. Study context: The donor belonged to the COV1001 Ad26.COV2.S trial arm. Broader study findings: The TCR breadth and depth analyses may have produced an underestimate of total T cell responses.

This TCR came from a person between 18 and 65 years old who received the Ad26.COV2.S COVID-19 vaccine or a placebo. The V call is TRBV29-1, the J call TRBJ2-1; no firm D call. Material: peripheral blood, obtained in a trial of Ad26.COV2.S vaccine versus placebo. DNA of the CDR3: TGCAGCGTTGAATCCCTTTCTGAGCAGTTCTTC. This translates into CSVESLSEQFF.